The 14 T cell receptor beta chains in this list originate from one sample, sequenced in a study of blood T cell repertoires in COVID-19. Here immunoSEQ multiplex PCR was the method, and the copy in TCRdb shows in-frame clones only, minus some. The data show about 120,000 clones, with over 70% seen just once and roughly 1.6% held by the top ten. Input material: peripheral blood. The receptors come from a man between 50 and 59 years old with acute or convalescent COVID-19.

This chain links TRBV28 with TRBJ2-7; D not resolved. V was cut by 5 bases and J by 2 bases, with 4 bases left in between. The CDR3 sequence is 11 residues long. In germline, CDR1 is MDHEN, CDR2 SYDVKM. This chain's CDR3 is CASSRAYEQYF. CDR3 nucleotide sequence: TGTGCCAGCAGTCGCGCCTACGAGCAGTACTTC.

V is TRBV30 and J is TRBJ1-2; D remains ambiguous. V dropped 5 bases and J dropped 4 bases, with 14 bases sitting between them. The CDR3 spans 13 residues. Germline V lookup: CDR1 GTSNPN, CDR2 SVGIG (reference sequence). The CDR3 sequence is CAWEAGLGYGYTF. The CDR3 nucleotides read TGTGCCTGGGAGGCGGGTTTAGGCTATGGCTACACCTTC. The variable domain in full, with the rest retrieved from reference TRBV30 and TRBJ1-2, is SQTIHQWPATLVQPVGSPLSLECTVEGTSNPNLYWYRQAAGRGLQLLFYSVGIGQISSEVPQNLSASRPQDRQFILSSKKLLLSDSGFYLCAWEAGLGYGYTFGSGTRLTVV.

This clone was observed a few times. The chain links TRBV15 to TRBJ1-4; 7 positions agree with TRBD1. Germline V gene sequence: CDR1 LNHNV, CDR2 YYDKDF (reference sequence). The length of the CDR3 is 13 residues. After removal of 4 bases from V and 7 bases from J, the junction contained 3 bases not matched to a gene. DNA for the CDR3: TGTGCCACCAGCATGAACAGGGGTGAAAAACTGTTTTTT. Its protein product is CATSMNRGEKLFF.

V is TRBV5-6 and J is TRBJ1-1, with D maybe TRBD1 (6 bases). V was trimmed by 3 bases and J by 7 bases, leaving 16 bases between them. Per germline, CDR1 SGHDT and CDR2 YYEEEE. This CDR3 has 14 amino acids. The CDR3 here is CASSYPHIRGEAFF. The CDR3 DNA reads as TGTGCCAGCAGCTACCCTCACATCAGGGGTGAAGCTTTCTTT.

This sequence joins TRBV11-3 and TRBJ2-3, with 8 bases fitting TRBD2. V lost 5 bases and J lost 3; bases outside the gene matches: 4. Germline V gene data show CDR1 as SGHNT and CDR2 as YENEEA. The length of the CDR3 is 14 residues. CDR3 DNA: TGTGCCAGCAGCCCGGGGGGGATTACAGATACGCAGTATTTT. Residues: CASSPGGITDTQYF. Supplemented by reference TRBV11-3 and TRBJ2-3, the full variable domain reads EAGVVQSPRYKIIEKKQPVAFWCNPISGHNTLYWYLQNLGQGPELLIRYENEEAVDDSQLPKDRFSAERLKGVDSTLKIQPAELGDSAVYLCASSPGGITDTQYFGPGTRLTVL.

The CDR3 here is CASRRQAAGTEAFF. In nucleotides, the CDR3 is TGTGCCAGTAGGCGACAGGCTGCTGGGACTGAAGCTTTCTTT. This rearrangement joins TRBV19 to TRBJ1-1; maybe TRBD1 (6 bases). Germline V lookup: CDR1 LNHDA, CDR2 SQIVND (reference sequence). The CDR3 runs 14 residues. Trimming shortened V by 6 bases and J by 5 bases, and 16 bases separated the two germline ends.

The CDR3: CASSWTQGYGEAFF. The CDR3 DNA sequence: TGTGCCAGCAGTTGGACACAGGGTTACGGGGAAGCTTTCTTT. This chain uses TRBV6-2 or TRBV6-3 with TRBJ1-1; TRBD1 is a possible D gene (6 bases). The CDR3 length is 14 residues. Germline-derived CDR1 and CDR2 are MNHEY and SVGEGT. V lost 4 bases to trimming and J lost 8 bases, with 17 bases between them.

J is TRBJ1-4 and V is TRBV28; D is possibly TRBD1 (6 bases). Germline assignment: CDR1 MDHEN and CDR2 SYDVKM. The CDR3 consists of 15 residues. V was pared by 4 bases and J by 0 bases, with 9 bases between. The CDR3 reads CASSSAGATNEKLFF. CDR3 nucleotide sequence: TGTGCCAGCAGTTCAGCAGGGGCAACTAATGAAAAACTGTTTTTT. Drawing the rest from reference TRBV28 and TRBJ1-4, the complete variable domain is DVKVTQSSRYLVKRTGEKVFLECVQDMDHENMFWYRQDPGLGLRLIYFSYDVKMKEKGDIPEGYSVSREKKERFSLILESASTNQTSMYLCASSSAGATNEKLFFGSGTQLSVL.

This sequence joins TRBV4-2 and TRBJ2-1; TRBD2 agrees at 10 bases. The CDR3 runs to 15 residues. CDR1 LGHNA and CDR2 YNFKEQ come from the germline V gene. Trimming at V came to 5 bases and at J to 7 bases, leaving 8 bases not matched to a gene. DNA of the CDR3: TGTGCCAGCAGCTTGGAGCGGGGGGGCTTAAATGAGCAGTTCTTC. Translated, it gives CASSLERGGLNEQFF.

V is TRBV3-1 (or the pseudogene TRBV3-2) and J is TRBJ1-1, with 7 bases lining up with TRBD1. The V gene's germline CDR1 is LGHDT and CDR2 YNNKEL (reference sequence). V shed 7 bases, J shed 10 bases, and the junction held 15 bases outside the gene matches. The CDR3 covers 14 residues. The CDR3 DNA follows: TGTGCCAGCACCCCTTTTACTAAGCAGGGGGGAGCTTTCTTT. Its protein is CASTPFTKQGGAFF.

This sequence joins TRBV5-4 and TRBJ2-5, with a tentative D call TRBD2 (7 bases). The CDR3 totals 14 residues. Germline CDR1 is SGHNT and CDR2 is YYREEE (reference sequence). V was clipped by 1 base and J by 5 bases, with 12 bases between them. The CDR3 loop reads CASSLKGGPETQYF. The CDR3 coding sequence is TGTGCCAGCAGCTTGAAGGGGGGGCCTGAGACCCAGTACTTC. Complete variable domain (other parts from reference TRBV5-4 and TRBJ2-5): ETGVTQSPTHLIKTRGQQVTLRCSSQSGHNTVSWYQQALGQGPQFIFQYYREEENGRGNFPPRFSGLQFPNYSSELNVNALELDDSALYLCASSLKGGPETQYFGPGTRLLVL.

J is TRBJ2-1 and V is TRBV5-8, with D possibly TRBD1 on 6 matching bases. V lost 5 bases to trimming and J lost 5 bases, with 20 bases between them. Germline V lookup: CDR1 SGHTS, CDR2 YDEGEE. The CDR3 is 16 residues long. The CDR3 protein is CASSQVTGKIHNEQFF. The DNA of the CDR3 is TGTGCCAGCAGTCAGGTAACAGGGAAGATCCACAATGAGCAGTTCTTC.

The chain is built from TRBV5-1 and TRBJ2-7, with D perhaps matching TRBD2 (6 bases). The CDR3 is made up of 16 amino acids. Germline V gene sequence: CDR1 SGHRS, CDR2 YFSETQ. V was pared by 0 bases and J by 3 bases, with 16 bases between. The CDR3 here is CASSLARTSGDYEQYF. As DNA, the CDR3 is TGCGCCAGCAGCTTGGCCAGGACATCGGGGGACTACGAGCAGTACTTC. Full variable domain (rest looked up from reference TRBV5-1 and TRBJ2-7): KAGVTQTPRYLIKTRGQQVTLSCSPISGHRSVSWYQQTPGQGLQFLFEYFSETQRNKGNFPGRFSGRQFSNSRSEMNVSTLELGDSALYLCASSLARTSGDYEQYFGPGTRLTVT.

The gene calls are TRBV10-1 and TRBJ1-1, with 7 bases identical to TRBD1. V was pared by 10 bases and J by 1 base, with 6 bases of the junction left unmatched. The CDR3 is 13 amino acids. The germline gives CDR1 WNHNN, CDR2 SYGVQD (reference sequence). CDR3 protein: CAILNRGNTEAFF. The CDR3 DNA reads as TGCGCCATCCTTAACAGGGGGAACACTGAAGCTTTCTTT.